The 30 T cell receptor beta chains in this list originate from one sample, sequenced in a study of T-cell memory formation after mild COVID-19. A single record per CDR3 protein comes from TCRdb applying MiXCR to the 5' RACE reads. The sample has roughly 50,000 distinct CDR3 sequences, 12% seen once; the top ten hold around a quarter. The sequenced sample consisted of PBMCs or a T cell subset sorted from them (not recorded which). Receptors originate from a man aged 18 to 30 who had mild COVID-19 (a few samples of this study predate the infection). Cell type and time point are not known.

This clonotype was recorded a few times. V is TRBV10-1 and J is TRBJ2-3, with 7 bases that match TRBD2. In germline, CDR1 is WNHNN, CDR2 SYGVQD (reference sequence). The CDR3 has 16 residues. V dropped 6 bases and J dropped 2; count of bases not matched to a gene: 11. The CDR3 protein is CASSSGRAGVTDTQYF. The CDR3 DNA sequence: TGCGCCAGCAGCTCAGGACGGGCGGGGGTCACAGATACGCAGTATTTT.

J is TRBJ1-6 and V is TRBV7-6; D unclear. This CDR3 contains 12 residues. Germline CDR1 is SGHVS and CDR2 is FNYEAQ. V was trimmed by 8 bases and J by 11 bases, leaving 13 bases between them. CDR3 in amino acids: CASRWSPAPLHF. DNA of the CDR3: TGTGCCAGCCGTTGGTCGCCGGCACCCCTCCACTTT.

A few counts support this clonotype. The chain recombines TRBV4-2 with TRBJ2-1, with unresolved D. Looked up from germline, CDR1 is LGHNA and CDR2 is YNFKEQ. V lost 7 bases and J 6 bases, leaving 16 bases between the germline ends. The CDR3 has 14 residues. CDR3 loop: CASTLGRTSNEQFF. The CDR3 nucleotides read TGTGCCAGCACCCTAGGTAGGACGTCCAATGAGCAGTTCTTC.

This rearrangement joins TRBV5-1 to TRBJ2-2; 7 bases fit TRBD1. CDR1 and CDR2 from the germline V gene are SGHRS and YFSETQ. With V trimmed by 7 bases and J by 4 bases, 4 bases remained unmatched. This CDR3 comprises 13 residues. The CDR3 protein is CASPQGPTGELFF. CDR3 coding DNA: TGCGCCAGCCCACAGGGGCCCACCGGGGAGCTGTTTTTT.

This chain uses TRBV4-1 with TRBJ1-2; TRBD1 aligns across 9 bases. CDR3 length: 18 residues. Germline V gives CDR1 MGHRA, CDR2 YSYEKL. V lost 4 bases and J lost 0; bases outside the gene matches: 12. CDR3 sequence reads: CASSLEGTGWWTNYGYTF. The CDR3, as DNA: TGCGCCAGCAGCCTTGAGGGGACAGGGTGGTGGACTAACTATGGCTACACCTTC.

As to this clonotype: One base away lies a much larger clone, so this may be a sequencing read error. The chain uses TRBV7-8 and TRBJ2-5; D gene unclear. This CDR3 has 13 amino acids. Germline loops: CDR1 SGHVS, CDR2 FQNEAQ. In DNA form, the CDR3 reads TGTGCCAGCAGCTTTGGCCCACAAGGGACCCAGTACTTC. Translated: CASSFGPQGTQYF.

The sample holds a few counts of this clonotype. V is TRBV15 and J is TRBJ1-6; D gene unclear. The length of the CDR3 is 14 residues. CDR1 and CDR2 from the germline V gene are LNHNV and YYDKDF (reference sequence). V lost 2 bases, J lost 7 bases, and 9 bases lay in between. CDR3 in amino acids: CATSRLPQNSPLHF. CDR3 nucleotide sequence: TGTGCCACCAGCAGACTACCACAGAATTCACCCCTCCACTTT. The whole variable domain, filled in from reference TRBV15 and TRBJ1-6, reads DAMVIQNPRYQVTQFGKPVTLSCSQTLNHNVMYWYQQKSSQAPKLLFHYYDKDFNNEADTPDNFQSRRPNTSFCFLDIRSPGLGDTAMYLCATSRLPQNSPLHFGNGTRLTVT.

Comment on this clonotype: This may be a read error: a much more frequent sequence differs by one nucleotide. The chain is built from TRBV6-5 and TRBJ2-5, with TRBD2 identical over 9 bases. Germline values: CDR1 MNHEY, CDR2 SVGAGI. With V trimmed by 6 bases and J by 7 bases, 9 bases remained unmatched. The CDR3 consists of 14 residues. The CDR3 loop reads CASSRGLAHRTQYF. Written as DNA, the CDR3 is TGTGCCAGCAGCCGGGGACTAGCCCACCGGACCCAGTACTTC.

There are a few counts of this clonotype. The chain employs TRBV27 and TRBJ1-2, with TRBD1 matching over 8 bases. Germline trimming cut 5 bases from V and 3 bases from J; bases unmatched to any gene: 2. Germline assignment: CDR1 MNHEY and CDR2 SMNVEV (reference sequence). This CDR3 comprises 13 residues. CDR3 bases: TGTGCCAGCAGTGCGACAGGGGACTATGGCTACACCTTC. It translates to CASSATGDYGYTF.

The sample holds a few counts of this clonotype. The V and J genes are TRBV5-1 and TRBJ1-4, with 10 bases lining up with TRBD1. CDR3 length: 16 residues. V dropped 0 bases and J dropped 7; count of bases not matched to a gene: 6. Per germline, CDR1 SGHRS and CDR2 YFSETQ. The CDR3 loop is CASSLAGGQGVEKLFF. The DNA for the CDR3 is TGCGCCAGCAGCTTGGCTGGTGGACAGGGGGTTGAAAAACTGTTTTTT.

There are many counts of this clonotype. The V and J genes are TRBV11-2 and TRBJ2-1; D remains ambiguous. V gave up 1 base and J gave up 5 bases, with 9 bases separating them. CDR1 and CDR2 (germline): SGHAT, FQNNGV. The CDR3 contains 14 residues. CDR3: CASSLGRQNNEQFF. The CDR3 DNA reads TGTGCCAGCAGCTTAGGCAGGCAGAACAATGAGCAGTTCTTC.

This clonotype occurred a few times. The chain couples TRBV3-1 to TRBJ2-5; D assignment may be TRBD1 or TRBD2 (5 bases each). The germline V gene encodes CDR1 LGHDT and CDR2 YNNKEL (reference sequence). The V gene lost 5 bases and the J gene lost 7 bases, with 11 bases spanning the gap. CDR3 length equals 12 residues. The CDR3 nucleotides read TGTGCCAGCAGCTACGGTGGGGGGACCCAGTACTTC. Residues: CASSYGGGTQYF.

The rearrangement links TRBV5-6 to TRBJ1-1; D possibly corresponds to TRBD1 (6 bases). V dropped 7 bases and J dropped 2 bases, with 15 bases sitting between them. CDR3 length: 14 amino acids. The germline V gene has CDR1 SGHDT and CDR2 YYEEEE. CDR3 region: CASRKGGFNTEAFF. The CDR3 DNA is TGTGCCAGCCGCAAGGGGGGCTTTAACACTGAAGCTTTCTTT.

This clonotype has just a few counts. The rearrangement links TRBV12-3 or TRBV12-4 to TRBJ2-3; the match to TRBD2 covers 8 bases. The CDR3 spans 16 residues. The ends lost 6 bases at V and 2 bases at J; junction bases unmatched: 10. This CDR3 is CASRRNPGGLTDTQYF. CDR3 sequence (DNA): TGTGCCAGCAGACGCAATCCGGGGGGGCTCACAGATACGCAGTATTTT.

The genes are TRBV12-3 or TRBV12-4 and TRBJ1-5; no definite D call. The V end lost 5 bases, the J end lost 7 bases, and 12 bases lay between the germline ends. This CDR3 spans 13 amino acids. CDR3 loop: CASSDRAEQPQHF. The CDR3 DNA reads as TGTGCCAGCAGTGATAGGGCTGAGCAGCCCCAGCATTTT.

This chain joins TRBV5-1 and TRBJ2-2; 7 positions match TRBD1. The CDR3 length is 15 residues. Trimming at V came to 4 bases and at J to 4 bases, leaving 7 bases not matched to a gene. Germline V gene data show CDR1 as SGHRS and CDR2 as YFSETQ. This CDR3 is CASSPRQGTTGELFF. The CDR3 bases are TGCGCCAGCAGCCCGAGACAGGGAACCACCGGGGAGCTGTTTTTT.

This clonotype was seen a handful of times. V gene TRBV18 combines with J gene TRBJ2-5; a possible D gene is TRBD1 (6 bases). The length of the CDR3 is 14 residues. Trimming removed 6 bases from V and 1 base from J, with 12 bases in between. CDR1 and CDR2 from the germline V gene are KGHSH and LQKENI. The CDR3 coding sequence is TGTGCCAGCTCTCGGACAGCTACCCAAGAGACCCAGTACTTC. This sequence encodes CASSRTATQETQYF.

This clonotype has ten or more counts. This rearrangement joins TRBV5-1 to TRBJ2-5, with D tentatively TRBD1 (6 bases). The CDR3 loop spans 13 amino acids. Per germline, CDR1 SGHRS and CDR2 YFSETQ. Trimming shortened V by 6 bases and J by 1 base, and 10 bases separated the two germline ends. CDR3 DNA sequence: TGCGCCAGCAATGGACAGATCCAAGAGACCCAGTACTTC. As protein: CASNGQIQETQYF.

This clonotype was seen more than once but under ten times. This chain uses TRBV18 with TRBJ2-6, with D perhaps being TRBD1 or TRBD2 (6 bases each). The CDR3 covers 18 residues. The V and J ends lost 0 bases and 0 bases respectively, with 12 bases between them. Germline CDR1 and CDR2: KGHSH and LQKENI. CDR3 bases: TGTGCCAGCTCACCACCAATACAGGGACTCTCTGGGGCCAACGTCCTGACTTTC. Amino acids: CASSPPIQGLSGANVLTF.

This clonotype appeared a few times. The chain employs TRBV21-1 and TRBJ2-3. TRBV21-1 corresponds to a pseudogene. This CDR3 spans 16 amino acids. CDR3 nucleotide sequence: TGTGCCAGCCGACTGGCACAGCCAGTCTATACAGATACGCAGTATTTT. As protein: CASRLAQPVYTDTQYF.

This clonotype showed up just a few times. The J gene is TRBJ2-1, the V gene TRBV11-2; 12 nucleotides agree with TRBD2. Trimming at V came to 3 bases and at J to 4 bases, leaving 4 bases not matched to a gene. Germline V gene lookup returns CDR1 SGHAT and CDR2 FQNNGV. The CDR3 is 16 residues long. The CDR3 reads CASSLASGGVYNEQFF. Written as DNA, the CDR3 is TGTGCCAGCAGCTTGGCTAGCGGGGGGGTGTACAATGAGCAGTTCTTC. The full variable domain, its missing parts supplied by reference TRBV11-2 and TRBJ2-1, is EAGVAQSPRYKIIEKRQSVAFWCNPISGHATLYWYQQILGQGPKLLIQFQNNGVVDDSQLPKDRFSAERLKGVDSTLKIQPAKLEDSAVYLCASSLASGGVYNEQFFGPGTRLTVL.

This clonotype was picked up a small number of times. The V and J genes are TRBV4-3 and TRBJ1-6; 9 bases are a match to TRBD1. Germline V gives CDR1 LGHNA, CDR2 YSLEER. The J segment lost 7 bases and the V segment lost 0 bases, leaving 4 bases of the junction unmatched. The CDR3 runs 16 residues. CDR3 DNA sequence: TGCGCCAGCAGCCAAGAGCTGGGGACAGGGAATTCACCCCTCCACTTT. As protein: CASSQELGTGNSPLHF.

The J gene is TRBJ2-3, the V gene TRBV6-5; a weak D match, TRBD2 (6 bases). V was cut by 2 bases and J by 4 bases, with 10 bases left in between. The germline gives CDR1 MNHEY, CDR2 SVGAGI. There are 14 residues in the CDR3. The CDR3 reads CASSYAGGADTQYF. CDR3 sequence (DNA): TGTGCCAGCAGTTACGCCGGGGGAGCAGATACGCAGTATTTT.

The sample holds a few counts of this clonotype. The chain recombines TRBV4-1 with TRBJ1-1; D is possibly TRBD1 (5 bases). CDR1 and CDR2 from the germline V gene are MGHRA and YSYEKL. V shed 0 bases and J shed 8 bases, with 16 bases lying between them. The length of the CDR3 is 15 residues. DNA of the CDR3: TGCGCCAGCAGCCAAGACCCAGGAGGGAACAGGGAAGCTTTCTTT. It is translated as CASSQDPGGNREAFF.

This clonotype was observed many times. The V and J genes are TRBV12-3 or TRBV12-4 and TRBJ2-6; D is ambiguous. The V end was cut by 3 bases, the J end by 1 base, with 4 bases between. The CDR3 loop spans 14 amino acids. CDR3 protein: CASSFESGANVLTF. DNA for the CDR3: TGTGCCAGCAGTTTCGAATCTGGGGCCAACGTCCTGACTTTC.

This sequence joins TRBV27 and TRBJ2-7, with TRBD1 identical over 7 bases. The CDR3 length is 14 residues. V trimming: 5 bases; J trimming: 4 bases; junction bases outside the gene matches: 8. Germline CDR1 reads MNHEY; CDR2 reads SMNVEV (reference sequence). The DNA of the CDR3 is TGTGCCAGCAGTCCCCGGGACAGCCGTTACGAGCAGTACTTC. Its translation: CASSPRDSRYEQYF.

Within the sample, this clonotype is medium-sized. V is TRBV6-2 or TRBV6-3 and J is TRBJ2-1; TRBD2 matches 13 bases. CDR3 length: 18 amino acids. In germline, CDR1 is MNHEY, CDR2 SVGEGT. V shed 6 bases and J 3 bases; nucleotides not matched to a gene: 11. The CDR3 DNA follows: TGTGCCAGCAGGGGTGGACTAGCGGGGGTACCCCTCTACAATGAGCAGTTCTTC. Translated, it gives CASRGGLAGVPLYNEQFF.

Only a few counts were recorded for this clonotype. The rearrangement joins TRBV7-9 to TRBJ2-5; 7 bases match TRBD2. V shed 2 bases and J 1 base; nucleotides not matched to a gene: 4. The CDR3 extends over 15 amino acids. From germline, CDR1 is SEHNR and CDR2 FQNEAQ (reference sequence). Here the CDR3 reads CASSLWGGLQETQYF. In nucleotides, the CDR3 is TGTGCCAGCAGCTTATGGGGGGGACTCCAAGAGACCCAGTACTTC.

As for this clonotype: The junction shows a germline mismatch at one end, possibly a read error. V is TRBV27 and J is TRBJ2-5, with TRBD2 matching over 7 bases. This CDR3 contains 13 residues. The V gene's germline CDR1 is MNHEY and CDR2 SMNVEV (reference sequence). CDR3 region: CASSPRTRETKYF. The CDR3 DNA reads as TGTGCCAGCAGTCCTCGGACGCGGGAGACCAAGTACTTC.

In this sample, this clonotype turned up many times. This CDR3 reads CASSGVDQETQYF. Written as DNA, the CDR3 is TGCGCCAGCAGTGGAGTAGACCAAGAGACCCAGTACTTC. The chain links TRBV5-1 to TRBJ2-5; D is unclear. The CDR3 extends over 13 amino acids. The V end lost 5 bases, the J end lost 0 bases, and 8 bases lay between the germline ends. Looked up from germline, CDR1 is SGHRS and CDR2 is YFSETQ.